This TCR beta chain was identified in a study of regulatory T cells in long-lasting Graves disease. Overall study results and limits: Among persistent patients, a larger number of public clonotypes were shared (approximately 3,000) than among newly diagnosed patients (966). Because few samples were included, accuracy may have been lower. Analysis covered peripheral blood alone, not thyroid tissue.

For TCR beta, libraries came from iRepertoire HTBI primers and Arm-PCR of CDR3 regions. A single record per CDR3 protein comes from TCRdb applying MiXCR to the multiplex PCR reads. The sample holds about 300,000 distinct CDR3 sequences, around 21% seen once. There are 16 residues in the CDR3. V was clipped by 1 base and J by 3 bases; unmatched bases: 5. Germline values: CDR1 SGHTA, CDR2 FQGNSA. Worth noting for this clonotype: Its antigen is unidentified.

Time point reported: persistent/refractory GD, antithyroid drugs over 5 years with positive TRAb. PBMC-derived RNA was used for the TCR library. Here the sequenced sample was peripheral blood mononuclear cells (PBMCs), taken when the disease was refractory, from a patient treated with antithyroid drugs. V is TRBV7-2 and J is TRBJ2-2, with 7 bases that match TRBD2. The receptor's source is a female donor with Graves disease. The CDR3 nucleotides are TGTGCCAGCAGCTTAGTCAGCGGGATAGACACCGGGGAGCTGTTTTTT. Encoded protein: CASSLVSGIDTGELFF.